The sequence of this TCR beta chain was determined in a study of CD8 T cells in ankylosing spondylitis. V lost 2 bases and J lost 4; bases outside the gene matches: 9. Germline V gives CDR1 MNHNS, CDR2 SASEGT. The CDR3 runs to 16 residues. TCRdb re-analysed the 5' RACE reads in MiXCR, keeping a single row per CDR3 protein. The data contain 250,000 to 350,000 distinct CDR3 sequences, under 25% of them singletons. The V gene is TRBV6-1, the J gene TRBJ2-7; 9 nucleotides align to TRBD1. The sequenced sample consisted of blood, either unsorted or a sorted T cell fraction (not recorded which). The source is a female donor with ankylosing spondylitis or in good health (not recorded which). CDR3 region: CASSEIRGTGRYEQYF. The CDR3, as DNA: TGTGCCAGCAGTGAAATCAGGGGGACAGGGAGGTACGAGCAGTACTTC.